Presented here are 20 T cell receptor beta chains from one specimen sequenced in a study of T cells in tuberculosis. Repertoires were generated with immunoSEQ multiplex PCR, while TCRdb's copy carries only in-frame clones and drops some. The sample consists of 25,000 to 35,000 clones, roughly 95% of them appearing once. What was sequenced was PBMCs. All receptors derive from a donor aged 10-29 years with latent tuberculosis or without tuberculosis infection.

The rearrangement links TRBV29-1 to TRBJ2-3; D might be TRBD2 (6 bases). The CDR3 is made up of 14 amino acids. Trimming pared 4 bases from V and 1 base from J, leaving 12 bases between. Germline CDR1 and CDR2: SQVTM and ANQGSEA. This CDR3 is CSVVRRDGTDTQYF. As DNA, the CDR3 is TGCAGCGTTGTGAGGCGGGACGGCACAGATACGCAGTATTTT.

This chain uses TRBV9 with TRBJ2-5; TRBD2 is a possible D gene (5 bases). From germline, CDR1 is SGDLS and CDR2 YYNGEE. The CDR3 is 13 residues long. V was trimmed by 3 bases and J by 4 bases, leaving 10 bases between them. The CDR3 DNA reads as TGTGCCAGCAGCGACGGGGTGCGAGAGACCCAGTACTTC. Residues: CASSDGVRETQYF.

The chain has TRBV28 and TRBJ2-7; 10 nucleotides line up with TRBD2. The germline CDR1 and CDR2 sequences are MDHEN and SYDVKM. The CDR3 totals 18 residues. The J segment lost 2 bases and the V segment lost 2 bases, leaving 12 bases of the junction unmatched. CDR3 protein: CASSLRTGSGRIAYEQYF. The CDR3 DNA reads as TGTGCCAGCAGTTTAAGGACAGGTAGCGGGAGGATCGCCTACGAGCAGTACTTC. The full variable domain, its missing parts supplied by reference TRBV28 and TRBJ2-7, is DVKVTQSSRYLVKRTGEKVFLECVQDMDHENMFWYRQDPGLGLRLIYFSYDVKMKEKGDIPEGYSVSREKKERFSLILESASTNQTSMYLCASSLRTGSGRIAYEQYFGPGTRLTVT.

J is TRBJ2-3 and V is TRBV4-1; the match to TRBD1 covers 9 bases. The junction had 3 bases not matched to a gene; V was cut back by 7 bases and J by 4 bases. There are 13 residues in the CDR3. Germline CDR1 reads MGHRA; CDR2 reads YSYEKL. CDR3 bases: TGCGCCAGCAAGGGACAGGGTGCAGATACGCAGTATTTT. Its protein is CASKGQGADTQYF.

In DNA form, the CDR3 reads TGTGCCAGCAGTGTGCGGGGCTACGAGCAGTACTTC. Amino acid sequence: CASSVRGYEQYF. The chain recombines TRBV6-5 with TRBJ2-7; tentatively, D is TRBD2 (6 bases). Germline V CDR1 and CDR2: MNHEY, SVGAGI. CDR3 length: 12 residues. The V end lost 5 bases, the J end lost 3 bases, and 8 bases lay between the germline ends.

This sequence joins TRBV7-9 and TRBJ1-1, with D uncertain. This CDR3 region has 14 residues. CDR1 and CDR2 from the germline V gene are SEHNR and FQNEAQ (reference sequence). Trimming pared 2 bases from V and 4 bases from J, leaving 11 bases between. The CDR3 region is CASSLRAGGTEAFF. CDR3 DNA: TGTGCCAGCAGCTTACGCGCAGGAGGCACTGAAGCTTTCTTT. The full variable domain, rest sourced from reference TRBV7-9 and TRBJ1-1, is DTGVSQNPRHKITKRGQNVTFRCDPISEHNRLYWYRQTLGQGPEFLTYFQNEAQLEKSRLLSDRFSAERPKGSFSTLEIQRTEQGDSAMYLCASSLRAGGTEAFFGQGTRLTVV.

The CDR3 DNA reads TGTGCCAGCAGCTCTAGACTAGTAATGGGCTATGAGCAGTTCTTC. It yields the protein CASSSRLVMGYEQFF. The chain has TRBV7-2 and TRBJ2-1; tentatively, D is TRBD2 (6 bases). V lost 4 bases and J lost 8, with 18 bases in between. Germline-derived CDR1 and CDR2 are SGHTA and FQGNSA. This CDR3 region has 15 residues. The full variable domain, in which reference TRBV7-2 and TRBJ2-1 provide the parts outside the CDR3, is GAGVSQSPSNKVTEKGKDVELRCDPISGHTALYWYRQSLGQGLEFLIYFQGNSAPDKSGLPSDRFSAERTGGSVSTLTIQRTQQEDSAVYLCASSSRLVMGYEQFFGPGTRLTVL.

The rearrangement links TRBV19 to TRBJ1-6, with 8 positions matching TRBD1. Germline values: CDR1 LNHDA, CDR2 SQIVND (reference sequence). Losses at the gene ends were 6 bases for V and 9 bases for J; bases not matched to a gene: 7. This CDR3 is 14 amino acids long. The CDR3 loop reads CASSAGQGASPLHF. The CDR3 DNA is TGTGCCAGTAGCGCTGGACAGGGTGCTTCACCCCTCCACTTT.

The gene calls are TRBV5-1 and TRBJ2-7; 8 bases map to TRBD1. With V trimmed by 0 bases and J by 11 bases, 10 bases remained unmatched. Germline V gives CDR1 SGHRS, CDR2 YFSETQ. The CDR3 has 14 residues. CDR3 sequence reads: CASSLAGQGSREYF. The CDR3 DNA reads TGCGCCAGCAGCTTGGCCGGACAGGGCTCCCGCGAGTACTTC.

V gene TRBV5-1 combines with J gene TRBJ1-1; weak D call: TRBD1 (6 bases). Germline V gene lookup returns CDR1 SGHRS and CDR2 YFSETQ. This CDR3 is built from 14 residues. Trimming took off 1 base at V and 2 bases at J, with 9 bases between the two ends. As DNA, the CDR3 is TGCGCCAGCAGCTTGACAGGGATTAACACTGAAGCTTTCTTT. Translation: CASSLTGINTEAFF.

This chain uses TRBV7-2 with TRBJ2-3, with 8 bases that match TRBD2. V was clipped by 5 bases and J by 1 base; unmatched bases: 5. There are 15 residues in the CDR3. Germline V gene data show CDR1 as SGHTA and CDR2 as FQGNSA. CDR3 residues: CASSQTSVGTDTQYF. CDR3 coding DNA: TGTGCCAGCAGCCAGACTAGCGTAGGCACAGATACGCAGTATTTT.

J is TRBJ2-1 and V is TRBV4-3, with 13 bases fitting TRBD2. The germline gives CDR1 LGHNA, CDR2 YSLEER. The CDR3 has 18 amino acids. The V and J ends lost 0 bases and 8 bases, in that order; junction bases with no gene match: 10. The CDR3: CASSQDRTSGGPWDEQFF. The CDR3 DNA follows: TGCGCCAGCAGCCAAGATCGGACTAGCGGGGGCCCCTGGGATGAGCAGTTCTTC.

This chain links TRBV19 with TRBJ1-5, with D possibly being TRBD1 (5 bases). The V end lost 3 bases, the J end lost 2 bases, and 11 bases lay between the germline ends. Per germline, CDR1 LNHDA and CDR2 SQIVND (reference sequence). CDR3 length: 15 amino acids. CDR3: CASSMGTGGNQPQHF. The CDR3 DNA reads TGTGCCAGTAGTATGGGGACGGGGGGCAATCAGCCCCAGCATTTT.

The chain carries TRBV10-3 and TRBJ2-3; a possible D gene is TRBD2 (6 bases). Germline V lookup: CDR1 ENHRY, CDR2 SYGVKD. V shed 4 bases and J shed 0 bases, with 11 bases lying between them. This CDR3 is built from 15 residues. The CDR3 nucleotides are TGTGCCATCAGTGGCCGGGACTCTAGCACAGATACGCAGTATTTT. It translates to CAISGRDSSTDTQYF.

V and J are TRBV4-3 and TRBJ1-2, with 7 bases lining up with TRBD1. CDR3 length: 14 amino acids. V shed 2 bases and J 4 bases; nucleotides not matched to a gene: 4. Germline V gene sequence: CDR1 LGHNA, CDR2 YSLEER. CDR3 in DNA: TGCGCCAGCAGCCAAAGAAACAGGGGCTATGGCTACACCTTC. This translates into CASSQRNRGYGYTF.

J is TRBJ2-5 and V is TRBV30; TRBD1 matches at 7 bases. The better agreement between TRBJ2-7 and the DNA end casts doubt on the J call. Germline assignment: CDR1 GTSNPN and CDR2 SVGIG (reference sequence). The CDR3 length is 14 residues. CDR3: CAWSRGTAFYEQYF. DNA for the CDR3: TGTGCCTGGAGTCGAGGGACAGCCTTCTACGAGCAGTACTTC.

The chain carries TRBV5-1 and TRBJ2-7; D not certain. Germline CDR1 is SGHRS and CDR2 is YFSETQ. Trimming pared 2 bases from V and 0 bases from J, leaving 6 bases between. This CDR3 contains 13 residues. CDR3 amino acids: CASSFEASYEQYF. CDR3 bases: TGCGCCAGCAGCTTTGAGGCCTCCTACGAGCAGTACTTC.

The chain joins TRBV5-1 to TRBJ2-7; TRBD2 is a possible D gene (6 bases). V lost 0 bases, J lost 0 bases, and 7 bases lay in between. The CDR3 loop spans 14 amino acids. Per germline, CDR1 SGHRS and CDR2 YFSETQ. CDR3 amino acids: CASSLDGSSYEQYF. In DNA, the CDR3 is TGCGCCAGCAGCTTGGACGGGAGCTCCTACGAGCAGTACTTC.

The chain links TRBV29-1 to TRBJ1-2; 8 bases fit TRBD1. This CDR3 spans 12 amino acids. Looked up from germline, CDR1 is SQVTM and CDR2 is ANQGSEA. V dropped 8 bases and J dropped 6; count of bases not matched to a gene: 8. CDR3 sequence: CSTSTGDHGYTF. CDR3 sequence (DNA): TGCAGCACTTCGACAGGGGATCATGGCTACACCTTC.

V usage is TRBV13 and J usage is TRBJ2-7, with D possibly matching TRBD2 (6 bases). CDR1 is PRHDT, CDR2 FYEKMQ, per germline (reference sequence). CDR3 length equals 12 residues. Trimming cost V 5 bases and J 6 bases, with 11 bases left between them. CDR3 residues: CASSLGGGEQYF. DNA for the CDR3: TGTGCCAGCAGCCTCGGGGGTGGCGAGCAGTACTTC.